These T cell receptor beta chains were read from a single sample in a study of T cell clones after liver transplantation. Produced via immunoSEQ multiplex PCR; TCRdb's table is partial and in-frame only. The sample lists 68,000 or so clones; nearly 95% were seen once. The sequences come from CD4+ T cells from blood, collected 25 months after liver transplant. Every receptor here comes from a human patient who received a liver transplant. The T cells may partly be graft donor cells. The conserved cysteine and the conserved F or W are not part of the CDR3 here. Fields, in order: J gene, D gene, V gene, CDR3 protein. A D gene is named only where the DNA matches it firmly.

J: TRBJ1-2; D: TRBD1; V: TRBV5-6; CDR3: ASSLGQGIHGYT
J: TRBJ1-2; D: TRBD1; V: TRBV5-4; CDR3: ASKRQGAFGYT
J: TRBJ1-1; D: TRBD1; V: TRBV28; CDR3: ASRSGTANTEAF
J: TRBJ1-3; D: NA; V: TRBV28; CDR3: ATLPPGAKGGNTIY
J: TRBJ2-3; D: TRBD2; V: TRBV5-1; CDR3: ASSLEVAGVGDTQY
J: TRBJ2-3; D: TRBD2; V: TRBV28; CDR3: ASGPGGLAGGPSLDTQY
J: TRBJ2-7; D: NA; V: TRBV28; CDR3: ASSLPGTSSYEQY
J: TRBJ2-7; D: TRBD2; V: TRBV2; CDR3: ASSGTSGSRY
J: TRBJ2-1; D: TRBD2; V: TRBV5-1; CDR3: ASGGLAGDSNEQF
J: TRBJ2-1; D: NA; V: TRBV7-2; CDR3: ASSFGGTSSYNEQF
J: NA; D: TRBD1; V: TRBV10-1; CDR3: ASSLSQGFEQY
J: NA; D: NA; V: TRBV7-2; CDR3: ASSAKYEQY
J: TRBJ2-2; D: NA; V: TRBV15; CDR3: ATSRAGGELF
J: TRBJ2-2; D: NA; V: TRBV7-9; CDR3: ASSPQKGTETGELF
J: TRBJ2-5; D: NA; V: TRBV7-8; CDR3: ASSLGLQGAETQY
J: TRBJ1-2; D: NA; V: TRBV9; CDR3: ASSSGVGYT